The present T cell receptor (beta chain) was sequenced within a study of patients and donors after allogeneic stem cell transplantation. This clonotype occurred once. Each CDR3 protein gets one entry after TCRdb re-called the RT-PCR reads with MiXCR. The profile shows 900,000 to 1,000,000 distinct CDR3 sequences, roughly 18% of them singletons. The sequence came from a human donor who was either an allogeneic HSCT recipient or a stem cell or donor lymphocyte infusion donor (not recorded which). It is not recorded whose cells these are; they may come from a transplant donor. The sequencing sample was made of blood, either unsorted or a sorted T cell fraction (not recorded which).

The CDR3 reads CASSQDNRAGCTF. The CDR3 bases are TGTGCCAGCAGCCAAGACAACAGGGCAGGGTGCACCTTC. The chain carries TRBV3-1 and TRBJ1-2, with D possibly being TRBD1 (6 bases). Trimming removed 0 bases from V and 13 bases from J, with 15 bases in between. Germline values: CDR1 LGHDT, CDR2 YNNKEL (reference sequence). The CDR3 runs 13 residues.